The 24 T cell receptor beta chains below were found in one sample sequenced in a study of blood T cell repertoires in COVID-19. Assay: immunoSEQ multiplex PCR; the TCRdb copy retains only in-frame clones and omits some. The sample yields some 58,000 clones, 80% to 90% seen once. The sequenced sample was peripheral blood. All receptors come from a human donor in a cohort sampled during active COVID-19.

This clone came up once. This chain uses TRBV3-1 (or the pseudogene TRBV3-2) with TRBJ1-6, with a tentative D call TRBD1 (6 bases). Trimming removed 4 bases at V and 0 bases at J, with 10 bases between. The CDR3 loop spans 16 amino acids. CDR1 and CDR2 (germline): LGHDT, YNNKEL (reference sequence). CDR3 in DNA: TGTGCCAGCAGCCGACAGGTGAGCTCCTATAATTCACCCCTCCACTTT. Amino acids: CASSRQVSSYNSPLHF.

CDR3 in DNA: TGTGCCAGCAGTTACTCGACTAGCGGGGGACAAGAGACCCAGTACTTC. It specifies CASSYSTSGGQETQYF. V is TRBV6-6 and J is TRBJ2-5, with 12 bases that match TRBD2. This CDR3 is 16 amino acids long. V trimming: 0 bases; J trimming: 2 bases; junction bases outside the gene matches: 1. Germline CDR1 MNHNY, CDR2 SVGAGI (reference sequence).

V gene TRBV5-1 combines with J gene TRBJ2-3, with a weak D call TRBD2 (6 bases). The germline V gene encodes CDR1 SGHRS and CDR2 YFSETQ. This CDR3 contains 17 residues. Trimming removed 2 bases at V and 2 bases at J, with 18 bases between. The chain's CDR3 is CASSFSRWRADTDTQYF. CDR3 nucleotide sequence: TGCGCCAGCAGCTTCTCCCGATGGAGGGCCGACACAGATACGCAGTATTTT.

The rearrangement joins TRBV3-1 (or the pseudogene TRBV3-2) to TRBJ2-7; 10 bases are shared with TRBD2. The CDR3 is 15 residues long. From germline, CDR1 is LGHDT and CDR2 YNNKEL (reference sequence). The junction had 8 bases not matched to a gene; V was cut back by 7 bases and J by 2 bases. The CDR3 DNA follows: TGTGCCAGCACCCCCGGACTAGCGGCCCCCTACGAGCAGTACTTC. Its translation: CASTPGLAAPYEQYF.

The chain carries TRBV5-8 and TRBJ2-7, with D unclear. V was clipped by 4 bases and J by 0 bases, with 11 bases between them. CDR1 and CDR2 from the germline V gene are SGHTS and YDEGEE. The CDR3 spans 14 residues. CDR3 nucleotides: TGTGCCAGCAGCCCGACACGAATCTCCTACGAGCAGTACTTC. Protein sequence: CASSPTRISYEQYF.

V usage is TRBV7-3 and J usage is TRBJ2-2, with TRBD2 matching over 11 bases. Germline CDR1 reads SGHTA; CDR2 reads FQGTGA. CDR3 size: 17 residues. Trimming took 5 bases from V and 7 from J; bases not matched to a gene: 12. CDR3 residues: CASSRRLAGSRGGELFF. CDR3 in DNA: TGTGCCAGCAGCCGACGACTAGCGGGGTCAAGGGGCGGGGAGCTGTTTTTT. The variable domain in full, completed from reference TRBV7-3 and TRBJ2-2, reads GAGVSQTPSNKVTEKGKYVELRCDPISGHTALYWYRQSLGQGPEFLIYFQGTGAADDSGLPNDRFFAVRPEGSVSTLKIQRTERGDSAVYLCASSRRLAGSRGGELFFGEGSRLTVL.

This clone has a single count. V and J are TRBV9 and TRBJ1-6; the D gene is possibly TRBD1 (6 bases). This CDR3 has 16 residues. The V and J ends lost 2 bases and 7 bases respectively, with 16 bases between them. Germline V gives CDR1 SGDLS, CDR2 YYNGEE. The CDR3 loop reads CASSVSTGTENSPLHF. DNA of the CDR3: TGTGCCAGCAGCGTCTCTACAGGGACGGAGAATTCACCCCTCCACTTT.

CDR3 sequence (DNA): TGTGCCAGCAGTATCGGGTCCTACAATGAGCAGTTCTTC. The encoded protein is CASSIGSYNEQFF. The V gene is TRBV6-2 or TRBV6-3, the J gene TRBJ2-1; D is uncertain. CDR3 length: 13 residues. CDR1 is MNHEY, CDR2 SVGEGT, per germline. Trimming removed 5 bases from V and 1 base from J, with 6 bases in between.

This chain links TRBV6-6 with TRBJ2-2; possible D gene TRBD2, 5 bases. Trimming left V 2 bases short and J 2 bases short, with 12 bases between. CDR1 and CDR2 from the germline V gene are MNHNY and SVGAGI (reference sequence). CDR3 length: 16 residues. CDR3 residues: CASSYPSSRNTGELFF. CDR3 DNA: TGTGCCAGCAGTTACCCCTCTAGCAGAAACACCGGGGAGCTGTTTTTT.

The rearrangement uses TRBV7-7 and TRBJ2-3; 7 nucleotides agree with TRBD2. Germline V gene data show CDR1 as SSHAT and CDR2 as FNYEAQ (reference sequence). V shed 1 base, J shed 3 bases, and the junction held 4 bases outside the gene matches. The CDR3 covers 15 residues. The CDR3, as DNA: TGTGCCAGCAGCTTAGGGCTAGCGGAGACAGATACGCAGTATTTT. It is translated as CASSLGLAETDTQYF. Together with reference TRBV7-7 and TRBJ2-3, the CDR3 gives the full variable domain: GAGVSQSPRYKVTKRGQDVTLRCDPISSHATLYWYQQALGQGPEFLTYFNYEAQPDKSGLPSDRFSAERPEGSISTLTIQRTEQRDSAMYRCASSLGLAETDTQYFGPGTRLTVL.

The gene calls are TRBV18 and TRBJ1-1; 11 bases agree with TRBD1. This CDR3 region has 14 residues. The germline V gene has CDR1 KGHSH and CDR2 LQKENI. Trimming took 1 base from V and 7 from J; bases not matched to a gene: 2. The CDR3 bases are TGTGCCAGCTCACCACGGACAGGGGGCATTGAAGCTTTCTTT. This sequence encodes CASSPRTGGIEAFF.

The V and J genes are TRBV4-2 and TRBJ1-6; 7 positions agree with TRBD1. From germline, CDR1 is LGHNA and CDR2 YNFKEQ. V gave up 2 bases and J gave up 7 bases; unmatched junction bases: 11. The CDR3 length is 17 residues. In DNA, the CDR3 is TGTGCCAGCAGCCAATTACAGGGGATCCCTAACAATTCACCCCTCCACTTT. It is translated as CASSQLQGIPNNSPLHF.

V usage is TRBV18 and J usage is TRBJ1-1, with D hard to call. Deletions cut 0 bases from V and 4 bases from J, with 9 bases between. The CDR3 extends over 14 amino acids. Germline-derived CDR1 and CDR2 are KGHSH and LQKENI. The CDR3 loop reads CASSPPLAGTEAFF. In DNA, the CDR3 is TGTGCCAGCTCACCACCGTTGGCGGGCACTGAAGCTTTCTTT.

The rearrangement links TRBV6-2 or TRBV6-3 to TRBJ2-6; 9 nucleotides line up with TRBD1. Per the germline V gene, CDR1 is MNHEY and CDR2 is SVGEGT. J lost 1 base, V lost 6 bases, and 7 bases had no gene match. The CDR3 is made up of 17 amino acids. The CDR3 DNA sequence: TGTGCCAGCAGCTCCGGGACAGGGCGATCTGGGGCCAACGTCCTGACTTTC. This codes for CASSSGTGRSGANVLTF.

V and J are TRBV30 and TRBJ2-1; D gene unclear. V gave up 0 bases and J gave up 4 bases, with 7 bases separating them. The CDR3 contains 13 residues. The germline V gene encodes CDR1 GTSNPN and CDR2 SVGIG (reference sequence). The CDR3 DNA reads TGTGCCTGGAGTGTACAGCTTTACAATGAGCAGTTCTTC. Translated, it gives CAWSVQLYNEQFF.

V and J are TRBV5-1 and TRBJ2-5; 10 bases match TRBD2. The trim removed 3 bases at V and 2 bases at J, leaving 10 bases unmatched. The CDR3 length is 17 residues. Germline values: CDR1 SGHRS, CDR2 YFSETQ. Here the CDR3 DNA reads TGCGCCAGCAGCTCTCCCTTAGCGGGAGGTCGGCAAGAGACCCAGTACTTC. It yields the protein CASSSPLAGGRQETQYF.

The chain has TRBV5-1 and TRBJ2-3; D may be TRBD1 (6 bases). The CDR3 totals 16 residues. The germline V gene has CDR1 SGHRS and CDR2 YFSETQ. The V end was cut by 3 bases, the J end by 0 bases, with 14 bases between. CDR3 protein: CASSWGRDTSTDTQYF. DNA for the CDR3: TGCGCCAGCAGCTGGGGACGGGACACCAGCACAGATACGCAGTATTTT.

The rearrangement links TRBV2 to TRBJ1-5; no reliable D call. Trimming removed 6 bases from V and 3 bases from J, with 15 bases in between. Germline assignment: CDR1 SNHLY and CDR2 FYNNEI. This CDR3 contains 15 residues. CDR3 DNA sequence: TGTGCCAGCAGCGTATCTCTATCTGCCAATCAGCCCCAGCATTTT. This sequence encodes CASSVSLSANQPQHF. Full variable domain (rest looked up from reference TRBV2 and TRBJ1-5): EPEVTQTPSHQVTQMGQEVILRCVPISNHLYFYWYRQILGQKVEFLVSFYNNEISEKSEIFDDQFSVERPDGSNFTLKIRSTKLEDSAMYFCASSVSLSANQPQHFGDGTRLSIL.

The chain combines TRBV7-2 with TRBJ1-6, with D tentatively TRBD1 (6 bases). In germline, CDR1 is SGHTA, CDR2 FQGNSA. Trimming left V 2 bases short and J 7 bases short, with 9 bases between. This CDR3 has 14 residues. CDR3 nucleotides: TGTGCCAGCAGCTTACAGGGGCGAAATTCACCCCTCCACTTT. The encoded protein is CASSLQGRNSPLHF.

A few counts support this clone. The chain joins TRBV11-2 to TRBJ1-3, with D maybe TRBD1 (6 bases). V was pared by 5 bases and J by 5 bases, with 16 bases between. Germline V CDR1 and CDR2: SGHAT, FQNNGV. The CDR3 spans 15 residues. The CDR3 loop reads CASSLTDSGRNTIYF. CDR3 DNA sequence: TGTGCCAGCAGCCTGACGGACAGCGGGAGAAACACCATATATTTT.

The rearrangement links TRBV7-3 to TRBJ2-5, with 11 positions matching TRBD2. CDR3 length equals 14 residues. V was pared by 3 bases and J by 5 bases, with 2 bases of the junction left unmatched. CDR1 and CDR2 (germline): SGHTA, FQGTGA. DNA of the CDR3: TGTGCCAGCAGCTTCTCTAGCGGGGGGGAGACCCAGTACTTC. This encodes CASSFSSGGETQYF. The variable domain in full, completed from reference TRBV7-3 and TRBJ2-5, reads GAGVSQTPSNKVTEKGKYVELRCDPISGHTALYWYRQSLGQGPEFLIYFQGTGAADDSGLPNDRFFAVRPEGSVSTLKIQRTERGDSAVYLCASSFSSGGETQYFGPGTRLLVL.

This rearrangement joins TRBV27 to TRBJ2-3; 9 bases line up with TRBD1. CDR1 is MNHEY and CDR2 is SMNVEV in the germline V gene (reference sequence). With 4 bases clipped from V and 6 bases from J, the junction kept 8 bases outside the gene matches. The CDR3 consists of 15 residues. In DNA, the CDR3 is TGTGCCAGCAGTTCGCCGCGGACAGGGGACGATACGCAGTATTTT. Translating it yields CASSSPRTGDDTQYF.

The CDR3 DNA reads TGTGCCAGCAAGCTTCCCGGCGGGGGACTAGCGGGAGTTGAGACCCAGTACTTC. Protein: CASKLPGGGLAGVETQYF. The chain employs TRBV5-5 and TRBJ2-5; 14 nucleotides line up with TRBD2. The CDR3 consists of 18 residues. After removal of 6 bases from V and 5 bases from J, the junction contained 15 bases not matched to a gene. Germline loops: CDR1 SGHKS, CDR2 YYEKEE (reference sequence).

The DNA of the CDR3 is TGTGCCAGTAGTATAACGGGGATGAACACTGAAGCTTTCTTT. Protein sequence: CASSITGMNTEAFF. The chain links TRBV19 to TRBJ1-1, with D hard to call. Deletions cut 2 bases from V and 0 bases from J, with 7 bases between. The CDR3 is 14 amino acids. Germline CDR1 is LNHDA and CDR2 is SQIVND (reference sequence).